These 26 T cell receptor beta chains came from one sample sequenced in a study of beta chain features in type 1 diabetes. No antigen has been identified for these receptors. Reverse transcribing all isolated RNA meant expressed TCRB transcripts were sequenced. The repertoire was sequenced with immunoSEQ multiplex PCR; TCRdb's copy has only in-frame clones and lacks some. The sample lists about 660,000 clones, around 15% occurring once. Broader study findings: Moderate yet significant TCRB CDR3 shortening was seen in Type 1 diabetes patients in all four CD4+ subsets.

Sequenced input: naive CD4+ T cells from blood. These receptors were obtained from a man aged 18 to 35 with type 1 diabetes.

Concerning this clone: One junction end does not reproduce the germline sequence, and a read error may be involved. This chain uses TRBV2 with TRBJ2-7; 9 nucleotides match TRBD2. The CDR3 consists of 13 residues. CDR1 and CDR2 (germline): SNHLY, FYNNEI. The DNA for the CDR3 is TGTGCCAGCAGTCCTACGGGACTAGCAGACCTATATTTC. It yields the protein CASSPTGLADLYF.

The chain combines TRBV2 with TRBJ1-5, with TRBD1 identical over 7 bases. The J segment lost 5 bases and the V segment lost 8 bases, leaving 9 bases of the junction unmatched. Germline V lookup: CDR1 SNHLY, CDR2 FYNNEI. This CDR3 has 14 residues. CDR3 sequence reads: CASSQGVTDQPQHF. The CDR3 bases are TGTGCCAGCTCTCAGGGGGTGACCGATCAGCCCCAGCATTTT.

The chain has TRBV19 and TRBJ1-2; D not resolved. This CDR3 region has 11 residues. V lost 9 bases and J lost 4, with 9 bases in between. Germline V gene sequence: CDR1 LNHDA, CDR2 SQIVND (reference sequence). The CDR3 loop reads CASRLSYGYTF. The CDR3 bases are TGTGCCAGCAGACTGAGCTATGGCTACACCTTC.

The chain combines TRBV20-1 with TRBJ2-1; D not resolved. The CDR3 is 11 amino acids. Germline V gene sequence: CDR1 DFQATT, CDR2 SNEGSKA (reference sequence). Between the trimmed V and J ends, which lost 8 bases and 8 bases, there was a span of 13 bases. The CDR3 here is CSISRLDEQFF. CDR3 bases: TGCAGTATTAGTCGGCTCGATGAGCAGTTCTTC.

This clone was detected a few times. The chain couples TRBV27 to TRBJ1-2, with TRBD1 matching over 7 bases. V was clipped by 5 bases and J by 4 bases; unmatched bases: 4. Per germline, CDR1 MNHEY and CDR2 SMNVEV (reference sequence). This CDR3 spans 13 amino acids. CDR3 protein: CASSRQGPYGYTF. As DNA, the CDR3 is TGTGCCAGCAGTAGACAGGGACCCTATGGCTACACCTTC.

This clone was picked up a small number of times. V is TRBV18 and J is TRBJ2-7, with 8 bases fitting TRBD1. Trimming cost V 1 base and J 6 bases; bases outside gene matches: 5. This CDR3 spans 14 amino acids. Germline V gene sequence: CDR1 KGHSH, CDR2 LQKENI. The CDR3 DNA sequence: TGTGCCAGCTCACCACAGGGACAGGAGTTCGAGCAGTACTTC. This sequence encodes CASSPQGQEFEQYF.

This clone was picked up a small number of times. Sequence at one end of the junction differs from germline and may be a read error. This sequence joins TRBV6-1 and TRBJ2-3, with 7 positions matching TRBD2. The CDR3 is made up of 16 amino acids. The germline V gene has CDR1 MNHNS and CDR2 SASEGT. CDR3 sequence (DNA): TGTGCCAGCAGGGAAGGACTAGGGAGGAGCACAGATACGCAGTATTTT. Amino acid sequence: CASREGLGRSTDTQYF.

This sequence joins TRBV9 and TRBJ1-1; no clear D gene. The CDR3 loop spans 15 amino acids. The germline V gene has CDR1 SGDLS and CDR2 YYNGEE. V was shortened by 3 bases and J by 1 base, with 13 bases between the two germline ends. In DNA form, the CDR3 reads TGTGCCAGCAGCGCGGGGAGGGTTCCGAACACTGAAGCTTTCTTT. Its translation is CASSAGRVPNTEAFF.

Remarks on this clone: The identical CDR3 is also encoded by other nucleotide sequences in the sample. The chain joins TRBV29-1 to TRBJ1-1, with D uncertain. V gave up 6 bases and J gave up 1 base, with 6 bases separating them. Germline assignment: CDR1 SQVTM and CDR2 ANQGSEA. CDR3 length: 11 amino acids. The CDR3 is CSVRRNTEAFF. CDR3 coding DNA: TGCAGCGTCCGCCGGAACACTGAAGCTTTCTTT.

The chain recombines TRBV5-1 with TRBJ2-3, with 7 nucleotides matching TRBD1. This CDR3 contains 13 residues. J was trimmed by 6 bases and V by 5 bases; bases with no gene match: 6. CDR1 SGHRS and CDR2 YFSETQ come from the germline V gene. CDR3 protein: CASRSGQTDTQYF. Written as DNA, the CDR3 is TGCGCCAGCAGATCGGGACAGACCGATACGCAGTATTTT.

This clone turned up a few times. The chain combines TRBV7-9 with TRBJ1-2; weak D call: TRBD1 (5 bases). The ends were cut back, 4 bases at V and 3 bases at J, with 15 bases in the middle. Germline CDR1 reads SEHNR; CDR2 reads FQNEAQ (reference sequence). This CDR3 is 15 amino acids long. CDR3: CASSSLRRGYYGYTF. The CDR3 DNA reads TGTGCCAGCAGCTCCCTGAGGCGGGGCTACTATGGCTACACCTTC.

This clone turned up a few times. The chain couples TRBV7-9 to TRBJ1-1, with 7 bases identical to TRBD1. The CDR3 sequence is 15 residues long. Germline V lookup: CDR1 SEHNR, CDR2 FQNEAQ (reference sequence). Losses at the gene ends were 5 bases for V and 2 bases for J; bases not matched to a gene: 8. The DNA of the CDR3 is TGTGCCAGCAGCGGCTACAGGGGCCTCAACACTGAAGCTTTCTTT. Translated: CASSGYRGLNTEAFF.

This chain uses TRBV5-4 with TRBJ1-4; 8 nucleotides agree with TRBD1. J gave up 7 bases and V 1 base, and 3 bases lay outside the gene matches. This CDR3 has 14 residues. Germline CDR1 and CDR2: SGHNT and YYREEE (reference sequence). CDR3: CASSLRTGSEKLFF. The CDR3 DNA follows: TGTGCCAGCAGCTTGAGGACAGGGAGTGAAAAACTGTTTTTT.

This clone came up a few times. CDR3 in DNA: TGTGCCAGCAGAGGTACGAGATCCATGAACACTGAAGCTTTCTTT. The encoded protein is CASRGTRSMNTEAFF. The chain couples TRBV5-6 to TRBJ1-1; D unresolved. From germline, CDR1 is SGHDT and CDR2 YYEEEE. The CDR3 sequence is 15 residues long. Trimming took off 5 bases at V and 0 bases at J, with 14 bases between the two ends.

The J gene is TRBJ1-4, the V gene TRBV7-8; D is ambiguous. V lost 3 bases to trimming and J lost 3 bases, with 5 bases between them. Germline values: CDR1 SGHVS, CDR2 FQNEAQ. CDR3 length: 13 residues. Written as DNA, the CDR3 is TGTGCCAGCAGCTTGATACCTAATGAAAAACTGTTTTTT. It translates to CASSLIPNEKLFF.

This rearrangement joins TRBV6-5 to TRBJ1-1; tentative D call: TRBD1 (5 bases). With 8 bases removed from V and 1 base from J, the gap between germline ends came to 14 bases. The length of the CDR3 is 14 residues. Germline V gives CDR1 MNHEY, CDR2 SVGAGI. CDR3: CASRDGGANTEAFF. The DNA of the CDR3 is TGTGCCAGCCGGGACGGAGGCGCGAACACTGAAGCTTTCTTT.

The genes are TRBV7-2 and TRBJ2-3; the D is unclear. The CDR3 contains 13 residues. Germline V gene sequence: CDR1 SGHTA, CDR2 FQGNSA. With 2 bases removed from V and 4 bases from J, the gap between germline ends came to 7 bases. The DNA of the CDR3 is TGTGCCAGCAGCTTAAGTGAGCCAGATACGCAGTATTTT. This translates into CASSLSEPDTQYF. Based on the CDR3 plus reference TRBV7-2 and TRBJ2-3, the full variable domain is GAGVSQSPSNKVTEKGKDVELRCDPISGHTALYWYRQSLGQGLEFLIYFQGNSAPDKSGLPSDRFSAERTGGSVSTLTIQRTQQEDSAVYLCASSLSEPDTQYFGPGTRLTVL.

J is TRBJ2-1 and V is TRBV5-1, with a tentative D call TRBD2 (5 bases). Germline V gene data show CDR1 as SGHRS and CDR2 as YFSETQ. The CDR3 consists of 15 residues. Trimming left V 1 base short and J 5 bases short, with 13 bases between. The CDR3 DNA follows: TGCGCCAGCAGCTTGAGGCGGGTGGGGAACAATGAGCAGTTCTTC. Protein sequence: CASSLRRVGNNEQFF.

A note on this clone: Other nucleotide sequences from this sample produce the same CDR3. V gene TRBV9 combines with J gene TRBJ1-1; 8 nucleotides agree with TRBD1. The V and J ends lost 3 bases and 3 bases, in that order; junction bases with no gene match: 4. The CDR3 has 14 residues. Germline V gives CDR1 SGDLS, CDR2 YYNGEE. DNA for the CDR3: TGTGCCAGCAGCGCAGACAGGGGAGACACTGAAGCTTTCTTT. Amino acid sequence: CASSADRGDTEAFF.

The table lists this clone with a few counts. This chain links TRBV12-5 with TRBJ2-5; D possibly matches TRBD1 or TRBD2 (5 bases each). The germline V gene has CDR1 LGHNT and CDR2 FRNRAP. There are 15 residues in the CDR3. The germline V and J ends were trimmed by 3 bases and 3 bases, with 14 bases remaining between them. The CDR3 DNA is TGTGCTAGTGGTTTAGCTGGGGACGCCAAAGAGACCCAGTACTTC. Translation: CASGLAGDAKETQYF.

A remark on this clone: Additional DNA sequences in this sample encode the identical CDR3. The chain joins TRBV18 to TRBJ2-7; TRBD1 aligns across 10 bases. Germline-derived CDR1 and CDR2 are KGHSH and LQKENI. V gave up 3 bases and J gave up 3 bases; unmatched junction bases: 2. CDR3 length: 14 amino acids. The CDR3 sequence: CASSPGTGVYEQYF. CDR3 DNA: TGTGCCAGCTCACCCGGGACAGGGGTCTACGAGCAGTACTTC.

This clone was seen a few times. Distinct nucleotide sequences in the sample also encode this CDR3. The gene calls are TRBV29-1 and TRBJ1-1; D not resolved. The CDR3 runs 13 residues. Germline CDR1 SQVTM, CDR2 ANQGSEA. Trimming took 1 base from V and 0 from J, leaving 6 bases between them. CDR3 coding DNA: TGCAGCGTTGAAGGGACGGTGAACACTGAAGCTTTCTTT. Amino acids: CSVEGTVNTEAFF.

This clone turned up a few times. The chain combines TRBV19 with TRBJ1-1; the match to TRBD1 covers 8 bases. Trimming at V came to 7 bases and at J to 5 bases, leaving 12 bases not matched to a gene. From germline, CDR1 is LNHDA and CDR2 SQIVND (reference sequence). The CDR3 runs 15 residues. This chain's CDR3 is CASTPADRVGTEAFF. The CDR3 DNA reads as TGTGCCAGTACCCCAGCGGACAGGGTGGGAACTGAAGCTTTCTTT.

This clone was seen a few times. The rearrangement joins TRBV5-6 to TRBJ1-4; D possibly corresponds to TRBD1 (5 bases). Per germline, CDR1 SGHDT and CDR2 YYEEEE. The V end was cut by 0 bases, the J end by 8 bases, with 8 bases between. The CDR3 extends over 13 amino acids. The chain's CDR3 is CASSLGGGEKLFF. CDR3 DNA: TGTGCCAGCAGCTTGGGCGGGGGAGAAAAACTGTTTTTT.

The sample holds a few counts of this clone. The rearrangement uses TRBV7-3 and TRBJ2-1; 7 nucleotides match TRBD2. The trim removed 1 base at V and 8 bases at J, leaving 14 bases unmatched. The V gene's germline CDR1 is SGHTA and CDR2 FQGTGA. This CDR3 has 17 residues. CDR3 sequence: CASSLSPVASGHHEQFF. The DNA of the CDR3 is TGTGCCAGCAGCTTAAGCCCCGTGGCTAGCGGACACCATGAGCAGTTCTTC.

The V gene is TRBV30, the J gene TRBJ2-1; TRBD2 aligns across 12 bases. The CDR3 runs to 16 residues. CDR1 GTSNPN and CDR2 SVGIG come from the germline V gene (reference sequence). V lost 0 bases, J lost 8 bases, and 8 bases stayed unmatched. This CDR3 is CAWSVGLAGGLDEQFF. CDR3 bases: TGTGCCTGGAGTGTCGGCCTAGCGGGAGGGTTGGATGAGCAGTTCTTC.